Shown below are 29 T cell receptor beta chains from a single sample sequenced in a study of T cell repertoires in cytomegalovirus infection. TCRdb re-called the reads through MiXCR, storing one row per CDR3 protein. The data hold about 900,000 distinct CDR3 sequences, with around a third observed a single time. Which antigens these TCRs recognize remains unknown. The sample consisted of cultured CD8+ T cells from PBMCs, taken from culture after CMV antigen stimulation. The receptors derive from a human donor in good health (CMV status not recorded). Some clones in this sample may be carry-over from other donors' samples.

This sequence joins TRBV6-5 and TRBJ1-2; D is unclear. The CDR3 has 14 amino acids. Trimming removed 2 bases from V and 5 bases from J, with 12 bases in between. Germline V gene sequence: CDR1 MNHEY, CDR2 SVGAGI. The CDR3 DNA reads as TGTGCCAGCAGTTACCATCAGTCGTCTTATGGCTACACCTTC. Encoded protein: CASSYHQSSYGYTF.

The V and J genes are TRBV12-3 or TRBV12-4 and TRBJ1-4, with D unclear. The CDR3 extends over 13 amino acids. Trimming shortened V by 6 bases and J by 8 bases, and 13 bases separated the two germline ends. The CDR3: CASRIRALEKLFF. Here the CDR3 DNA reads TGTGCCAGCAGAATCCGGGCCCTCGAAAAACTGTTTTTT.

This rearrangement joins TRBV5-6 to TRBJ1-6, with D perhaps TRBD1 (5 bases). The CDR3 consists of 15 residues. Germline V CDR1 and CDR2: SGHDT, YYEEEE. Trimming removed 2 bases at V and 5 bases at J, with 11 bases between. CDR3 DNA: TGTGCCAGCAGCTTACAGGCCCGAGATAATTCACCCCTCCACTTT. Residues: CASSLQARDNSPLHF.

This clonotype was seen a single time. V usage is TRBV12-3 or TRBV12-4 and J usage is TRBJ2-3, with TRBD2 identical over 9 bases. Germline trimming cut 4 bases from V and 6 bases from J; bases unmatched to any gene: 11. CDR3 length equals 16 residues. The CDR3 region is CASSSGGGAGGDTQYF. Here the CDR3 DNA reads TGTGCCAGCAGTTCGGGCGGGGGGGCCGGTGGTGATACGCAGTATTTT.

There are a few counts of this clonotype. J is TRBJ1-2 and V is TRBV7-9; D is unclear. There are 13 residues in the CDR3. Trimming shortened V by 1 base and J by 5 bases, and 8 bases separated the two germline ends. Per germline, CDR1 SEHNR and CDR2 FQNEAQ (reference sequence). The DNA of the CDR3 is TGTGCCAGCAGCTTAGAGAGGGATTATGGCTACACCTTC. Translating it yields CASSLERDYGYTF. The full variable domain, in which reference TRBV7-9 and TRBJ1-2 provide the parts outside the CDR3, is DTGVSQNPRHKITKRGQNVTFRCDPISEHNRLYWYRQTLGQGPEFLTYFQNEAQLEKSRLLSDRFSAERPKGSFSTLEIQRTEQGDSAMYLCASSLERDYGYTFGSGTRLTVV.

The table lists this clonotype with many counts. J is TRBJ2-5 and V is TRBV12-3 or TRBV12-4, with 7 nucleotides matching TRBD1. The CDR3 covers 15 residues. Trimming cost V 5 bases and J 3 bases; bases outside gene matches: 9. In nucleotides, the CDR3 is TGTGCCAGCAGTACCCGACAGGGTAATGAAGAGACCCAGTACTTC. It codes for CASSTRQGNEETQYF.

J is TRBJ1-4 and V is TRBV28; perhaps TRBD1 as D (5 bases). The germline CDR1 and CDR2 sequences are MDHEN and SYDVKM. This CDR3 contains 15 residues. V was trimmed by 7 bases and J by 4 bases, leaving 16 bases between them. CDR3 bases: TGTGCCAGCATCTCCGCTCAGGGTCGTAATGAAAAACTGTTTTTT. It specifies CASISAQGRNEKLFF.

This clonotype turned up a few times. As DNA, the CDR3 is TGTGCCAGCAGGGGGACCACTCACGGGGAGCAGTACGTC. Its protein is CASRGTTHGEQYV. The chain joins TRBV28 to TRBJ2-7, with D perhaps assigned TRBD1 or TRBD2 (5 bases each). The V gene lost 6 bases and the J gene lost 7 bases, with 16 bases spanning the gap. In germline, CDR1 is MDHEN, CDR2 SYDVKM. The CDR3 loop spans 13 amino acids.

This clonotype was observed at least ten times. CDR3 amino acids: CASSTGQGGTEAFF. CDR3 bases: TGTGCCAGCAGCACCGGACAGGGTGGCACTGAAGCTTTCTTT. The rearrangement links TRBV7-8 to TRBJ1-1; 8 nucleotides align to TRBD1. The germline gives CDR1 SGHVS, CDR2 FQNEAQ. The trim removed 5 bases at V and 4 bases at J, leaving 6 bases unmatched. This CDR3 has 14 amino acids.

The V and J genes are TRBV6-6 and TRBJ2-6, with unresolved D. This CDR3 has 16 residues. CDR1 and CDR2 (germline): MNHNY, SVGAGI (reference sequence). Trimming stripped 0 bases from V and 0 bases from J, with 6 bases between. This CDR3 reads CASSYSSNSGANVLTF. CDR3 coding DNA: TGTGCCAGCAGTTACTCTTCAAACTCTGGGGCCAACGTCCTGACTTTC.

This clonotype showed up just a few times. The chain carries TRBV6-1 and TRBJ2-7, with a tentative D call TRBD1 (5 bases). CDR1 and CDR2 from the germline V gene are MNHNS and SASEGT. V was pared by 8 bases and J by 6 bases, with 11 bases between. This CDR3 has 11 residues. The CDR3 DNA reads as TGTGCCAGCGGCCACAGGACCGAGCAGTACGTC. Residues: CASGHRTEQYV.

In this sample, this clonotype turned up a few times. The CDR3 DNA sequence: TGTGCCAGCAGTCCCCGGGGACGGCCGGACTCACCCCTCCACTTT. This encodes CASSPRGRPDSPLHF. The genes are TRBV27 and TRBJ1-6; D is perhaps TRBD1 (5 bases). The CDR3 has 15 amino acids. V lost 5 bases and J 10 bases, leaving 18 bases between the germline ends. Germline lookup yields CDR1 MNHEY and CDR2 SMNVEV (reference sequence).

The genes are TRBV20-1 and TRBJ1-2; the D is unclear. Trimming left V 4 bases short and J 2 bases short, with 8 bases between. This CDR3 spans 12 amino acids. The germline gives CDR1 DFQATT, CDR2 SNEGSKA (reference sequence). CDR3 residues: CSAIIPNYGYTF. DNA for the CDR3: TGCAGTGCTATAATACCAAACTATGGCTACACCTTC.

This clonotype appeared a few times. The chain recombines TRBV6-2 or TRBV6-3 with TRBJ2-2; 7 bases line up with TRBD1. Germline CDR1 MNHEY, CDR2 SVGEGT. After removal of 7 bases from V and 6 bases from J, the junction contained 14 bases not matched to a gene. The CDR3 has 16 residues. CDR3 residues: CASTLGGQVFAGELFF. The CDR3 nucleotides are TGTGCCAGCACCCTGGGCGGACAGGTATTCGCCGGGGAGCTGTTTTTT.

A few counts support this clonotype. The rearrangement links TRBV5-6 to TRBJ2-7, with TRBD1 as a possible D gene (6 bases). The length of the CDR3 is 14 residues. V was pared by 3 bases and J by 3 bases, with 13 bases between. Germline CDR1 SGHDT, CDR2 YYEEEE. CDR3 sequence (DNA): TGTGCCAGCAGCTCGGGGACAAGAATCTACGAGCAGTACGTC. This codes for CASSSGTRIYEQYV.

This clonotype has a count of ten or more. This chain uses TRBV4-1 with TRBJ2-3; D may match TRBD1 or TRBD2 (5 bases each). The CDR3 loop spans 16 amino acids. In germline, CDR1 is MGHRA, CDR2 YSYEKL. Trimming removed 1 base from V and 1 base from J, with 12 bases in between. Here the CDR3 DNA reads TGCGCCAGCAGCCAAGCGCCGGGGCGAGGCACAGATACGCAGTATTTT. Protein sequence: CASSQAPGRGTDTQYF.

This clonotype was seen many times. This chain uses TRBV7-4 with TRBJ1-6; no clear D gene. This CDR3 comprises 13 residues. V lost 3 bases, J lost 6 bases, and 6 bases lay in between. Germline V gives CDR1 SGHVT, CDR2 SQSDAQ. CDR3 sequence (DNA): TGTGCCAGCAGCTTGGGCAGTAATTCACCCCTCCACTTT. Translating gives CASSLGSNSPLHF.

With regard to this clonotype: This could be a read error, since a much larger clone is one nucleotide away. The chain employs TRBV7-8 and TRBJ2-1, with D uncertain. V lost 10 bases, J lost 5 bases, and 9 bases lay in between. There are 11 residues in the CDR3. Per the germline V gene, CDR1 is SGHVS and CDR2 is FQNEAQ. CDR3 nucleotide sequence: TGTGCCAACAGAGAGGACAATGAGCAGTTCTTC. Encoded protein: CANREDNEQFF. The variable domain in full, with the rest retrieved from reference TRBV7-8 and TRBJ2-1, is GAGVSQSPRYKVAKRGQDVALRCDPISGHVSLFWYQQALGQGPEFLTYFQNEAQLDKSGLPSDRFFAERPEGSVSTLKIQRTQQEDSAVYLCANREDNEQFFGPGTRLTVL.

The chain links TRBV6-2 or TRBV6-3 to TRBJ2-7; 10 bases match TRBD2. The V and J ends lost 5 bases and 1 base, in that order; junction bases with no gene match: 8. Germline CDR1 MNHEY, CDR2 SVGEGT. CDR3 size: 16 residues. This CDR3 reads CASSLIPAGGSYEQYV. The CDR3 bases are TGTGCCAGCAGTCTCATTCCAGCGGGGGGGTCCTACGAGCAGTACGTC.

This clonotype was counted between two and nine times. The rearrangement links TRBV7-6 to TRBJ2-2, with a weak D call TRBD2 (6 bases). V lost 2 bases and J 5 bases, leaving 12 bases between the germline ends. The germline CDR1 and CDR2 sequences are SGHVS and FNYEAQ. The CDR3 contains 15 residues. The CDR3 region has the DNA TGTGCCAGCAGCTTACCGGGGGAGGTAACCGGGGAGCTGTTTTTT. This gives the protein CASSLPGEVTGELFF. Combining the CDR3 with reference TRBV7-6 and TRBJ2-2 gives the whole variable domain GAGVSQSPRYKVTKRGQDVALRCDPISGHVSLYWYRQALGQGPEFLTYFNYEAQQDKSGLPNDRFSAERPEGSISTLTIQRTEQRDSAMYRCASSLPGEVTGELFFGEGSRLTVL.

The DNA for the CDR3 is TGTGCCAGCAGCCTGGTGACTGACGAGCAGTACGTC. Translated, it gives CASSLVTDEQYV. The rearrangement uses TRBV5-6 and TRBJ2-7; D gene ambiguous. The CDR3 length is 12 residues. The germline V gene has CDR1 SGHDT and CDR2 YYEEEE. The V end was cut by 4 bases, the J end by 5 bases, with 10 bases between.

This clonotype was picked up a small number of times. Here the CDR3 DNA reads TGTGCCAGCAGCTTAGGGTACGCTAGCGGGGGCCCGGGAAATGAGCAGTTCTTC. This codes for CASSLGYASGGPGNEQFF. The chain uses TRBV7-8 and TRBJ2-1; TRBD2 aligns across 10 bases. Looked up from germline, CDR1 is SGHVS and CDR2 is FQNEAQ. The length of the CDR3 is 18 residues. Trimming removed 1 base from V and 7 bases from J; junction bases left unmatched: 13.

The rearrangement uses TRBV9 and TRBJ2-3, with 9 bases lining up with TRBD2. The length of the CDR3 is 17 residues. V lost 1 base and J lost 0; bases outside the gene matches: 6. Germline V gives CDR1 SGDLS, CDR2 YYNGEE. For the CDR3, the DNA is TGTGCCAGCAGCGTAACGTCTAGCGGGATAAGCACAGATACGCAGTATTTT. It codes for CASSVTSSGISTDTQYF.

Of note for this clonotype: At one of its ends the junction is not consistent with the germline gene, which may arise from a read error. This chain uses TRBV12-3 or TRBV12-4 with TRBJ2-1, with D tentatively TRBD1 or TRBD2 (5 bases each). The length of the CDR3 is 12 residues. Here the CDR3 reads CDSSRGSVEQFF. DNA for the CDR3: TGTGACAGCTCGAGGGGTTCTGTTGAGCAGTTCTTC.

A few counts support this clonotype. The chain carries TRBV5-6 and TRBJ1-1; D gene ambiguous. The germline V gene encodes CDR1 SGHDT and CDR2 YYEEEE. The ends were cut back, 4 bases at V and 0 bases at J, with 16 bases in the middle. This CDR3 comprises 16 residues. CDR3 in amino acids: CASSTGPPLMNTEAFF. CDR3 nucleotide sequence: TGTGCCAGCAGCACCGGACCACCGCTCATGAACACTGAAGCTTTCTTT.

This clonotype has just a few counts. The CDR3 region is CASSSISGVASGNTIYF. In DNA, the CDR3 is TGTGCCAGCAGTTCAATCTCGGGAGTGGCCTCTGGAAACACCATATATTTT. The V and J genes are TRBV27 and TRBJ1-3; D not certain. The length of the CDR3 is 17 residues. Germline CDR1 and CDR2: MNHEY and SMNVEV (reference sequence). V was trimmed by 4 bases and J by 0 bases, leaving 16 bases between them.

The rearrangement links TRBV27 to TRBJ1-1, with a tentative D call TRBD1 (6 bases). This CDR3 is 14 amino acids long. Trimming left V 5 bases short and J 3 bases short, with 13 bases between. CDR1 and CDR2 from the germline V gene are MNHEY and SMNVEV (reference sequence). CDR3 protein: CASSPAGHHTEAFF. As DNA, the CDR3 is TGTGCCAGCAGTCCGGCGGGACACCACACTGAAGCTTTCTTT.

The V gene is TRBV29-1, the J gene TRBJ2-2, with D unresolved. The V gene's germline CDR1 is SQVTM and CDR2 ANQGSEA. V was pared by 7 bases and J by 2 bases, with 14 bases between. CDR3 length: 14 residues. In DNA form, the CDR3 reads TGCAGCGCCTTTCCAGGAGACAACACCGGGGAGCTGTTTTTT. Protein: CSAFPGDNTGELFF.

This clonotype occurred a few times. The rearrangement uses TRBV6-2 or TRBV6-3 and TRBJ2-1; 7 bases align to TRBD2. The CDR3 runs to 13 residues. Germline CDR1 MNHEY, CDR2 SVGEGT. V lost 8 bases, J lost 8 bases, and 9 bases stayed unmatched. This CDR3 is CASGGDLKDEQFF. The DNA of the CDR3 is TGTGCCAGCGGGGGGGATCTGAAGGATGAGCAGTTCTTC.